The following is a T cell receptor (beta chain) sequence with its context. The antigen is not known. This specimen comes from a study of T cell responses to AZD1222 COVID-19 vaccine. Whole-study findings and limits: AZD1222 recipients seropositive at baseline numbered only 5 to 7. The reported proportion of spike-specific TCRs targeting unmutated variant regions was nearly half.

This CDR3 spans 15 amino acids. Germline CDR1 reads SGHTA; CDR2 reads FQGTGA. The junction had 4 bases not matched to a gene; V was cut back by 2 bases and J by 1 base. Repertoires were generated with immunoSEQ multiplex PCR, while TCRdb's copy carries only in-frame clones and drops some. The sample lists about 130,000 clones, about nine tenths seen once, with about a fifth in the top ten. The chain employs TRBV7-3 and TRBJ2-7; 8 bases fit TRBD1. The specimen was peripheral blood, collected on day 0 of AZD1222 vaccination. The source of this sequence is an adult in good health. CDR3 residues: CASSLLRDRSYEQYF. The DNA for the CDR3 is TGTGCCAGCAGCTTACTCCGGGACAGGTCCTACGAGCAGTACTTC.